This TCR beta chain was profiled in a study of long-term antiretroviral therapy in people with HIV. Version v3.0 of the immunoSEQ assay was performed at survey level. The method was immunoSEQ multiplex PCR; TCRdb's version includes in-frame clones alone and lacks a portion of them. The top ten hold 5% to 6.5% of the sample, which has under 30,000 clones, 81% seen once. There are 16 residues in the CDR3. Trimming took 3 bases from V and 1 from J; bases not matched to a gene: 10. Germline V lookup: CDR1 SQVTM, CDR2 ANQGSEA. Whole-study results and caveats: An increase in diversity followed ART, yet levels stayed below transplant donor controls. Pre-ART expanded clones dominated the repertoire at every time point.

This clone is a singleton in its sample. Its matching antigen is unknown. Sample: unsorted PBMCs, taken 4.4 years after starting antiretroviral therapy. This TCR derives from a man aged 30 to 39 with HIV. The chain is built from TRBV29-1 and TRBJ2-3; TRBD1 agrees at 7 bases. As DNA, the CDR3 is TGCAGCGTTGACCTTGACCGACAGGGCGGCACAGATACGCAGTATTTT. Protein product: CSVDLDRQGGTDTQYF.